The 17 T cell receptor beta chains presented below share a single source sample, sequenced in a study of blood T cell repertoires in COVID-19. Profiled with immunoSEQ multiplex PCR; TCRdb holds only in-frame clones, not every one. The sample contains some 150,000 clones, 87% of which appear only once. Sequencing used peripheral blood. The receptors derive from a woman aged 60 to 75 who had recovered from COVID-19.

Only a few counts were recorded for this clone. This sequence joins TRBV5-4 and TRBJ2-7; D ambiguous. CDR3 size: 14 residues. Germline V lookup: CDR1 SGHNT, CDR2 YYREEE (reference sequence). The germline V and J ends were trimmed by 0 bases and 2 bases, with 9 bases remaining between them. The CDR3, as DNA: TGTGCCAGCAGCTTGGGACTCAATCCCTACGAGCAGTACTTC. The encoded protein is CASSLGLNPYEQYF.

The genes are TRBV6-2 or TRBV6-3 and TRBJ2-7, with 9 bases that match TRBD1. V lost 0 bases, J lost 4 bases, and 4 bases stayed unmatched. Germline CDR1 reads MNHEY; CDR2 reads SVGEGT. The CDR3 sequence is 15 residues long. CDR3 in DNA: TGTGCCAGCAGTTACTCGTGGACAGGGGTTTACGAGCAGTACTTC. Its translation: CASSYSWTGVYEQYF.

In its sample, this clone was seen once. The CDR3 loop is CASTLRTGANSPLHF. The CDR3 nucleotides read TGTGCCAGCACCCTTCGGACAGGGGCAAATTCACCCCTCCACTTT. The J gene is TRBJ1-6, the V gene TRBV11-2, with 9 bases identical to TRBD1. The CDR3 length is 15 residues. Germline values: CDR1 SGHAT, CDR2 FQNNGV. After removal of 7 bases from V and 7 bases from J, the junction contained 8 bases not matched to a gene.

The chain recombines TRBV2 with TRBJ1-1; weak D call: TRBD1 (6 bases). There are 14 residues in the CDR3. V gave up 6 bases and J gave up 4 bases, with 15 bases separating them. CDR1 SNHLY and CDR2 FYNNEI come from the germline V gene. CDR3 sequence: CASRGTGPITEAFF. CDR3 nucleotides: TGTGCCAGCAGAGGTACAGGGCCGATCACTGAAGCTTTCTTT.

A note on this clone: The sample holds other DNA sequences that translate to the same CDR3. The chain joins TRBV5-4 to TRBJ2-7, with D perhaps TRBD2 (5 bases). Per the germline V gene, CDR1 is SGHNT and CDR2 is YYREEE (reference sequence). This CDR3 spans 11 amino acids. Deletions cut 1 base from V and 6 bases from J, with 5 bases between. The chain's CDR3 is CASSLRGEQYF. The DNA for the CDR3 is TGTGCCAGCAGCTTGCGGGGCGAGCAGTACTTC.

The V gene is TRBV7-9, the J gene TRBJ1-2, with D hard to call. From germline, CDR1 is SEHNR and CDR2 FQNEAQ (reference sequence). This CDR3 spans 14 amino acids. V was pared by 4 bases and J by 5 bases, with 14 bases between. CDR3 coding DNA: TGTGCCAGCAGCTACACCGGGAGCATATATGGCTACACCTTC. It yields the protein CASSYTGSIYGYTF.

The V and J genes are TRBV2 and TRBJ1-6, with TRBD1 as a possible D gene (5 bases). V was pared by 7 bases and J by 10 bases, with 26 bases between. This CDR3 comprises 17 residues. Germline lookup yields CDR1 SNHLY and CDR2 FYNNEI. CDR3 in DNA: TGTGCCAGCAACATTGCCGGACACAGATTCGTTGGATCACCCCTCCACTTT. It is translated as CASNIAGHRFVGSPLHF.

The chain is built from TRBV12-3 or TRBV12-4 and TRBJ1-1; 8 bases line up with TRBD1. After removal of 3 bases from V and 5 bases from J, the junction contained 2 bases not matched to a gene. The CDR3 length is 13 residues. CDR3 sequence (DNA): TGTGCCAGCAGTTTGGGACAGGAGACTGAAGCTTTCTTT. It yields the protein CASSLGQETEAFF.

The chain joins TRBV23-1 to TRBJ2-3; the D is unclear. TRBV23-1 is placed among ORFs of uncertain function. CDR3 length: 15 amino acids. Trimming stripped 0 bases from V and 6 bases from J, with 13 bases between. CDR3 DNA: TGCGCCAGCAGTCAATCTTTAACGTCAGGCGATACGCAGTATTTT. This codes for CASSQSLTSGDTQYF.

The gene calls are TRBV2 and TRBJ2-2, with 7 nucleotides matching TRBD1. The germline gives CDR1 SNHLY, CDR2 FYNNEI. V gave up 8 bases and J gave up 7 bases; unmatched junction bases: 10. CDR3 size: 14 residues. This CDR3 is CASQQGVQIGELFF. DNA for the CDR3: TGTGCCAGCCAGCAGGGGGTGCAGATCGGGGAGCTGTTTTTT.

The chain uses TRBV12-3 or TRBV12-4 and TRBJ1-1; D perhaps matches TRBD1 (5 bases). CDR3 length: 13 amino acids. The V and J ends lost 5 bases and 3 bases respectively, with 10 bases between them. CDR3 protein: CASSATAYTEAFF. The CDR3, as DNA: TGTGCCAGCAGTGCGACAGCATACACTGAAGCTTTCTTT.

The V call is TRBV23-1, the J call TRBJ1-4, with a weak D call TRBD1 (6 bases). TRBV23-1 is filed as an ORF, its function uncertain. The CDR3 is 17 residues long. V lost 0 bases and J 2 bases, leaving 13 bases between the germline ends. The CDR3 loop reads CASSQSDRKKTNEKLFF. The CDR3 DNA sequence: TGCGCCAGCAGTCAATCGGACAGAAAAAAGACTAATGAAAAACTGTTTTTT.

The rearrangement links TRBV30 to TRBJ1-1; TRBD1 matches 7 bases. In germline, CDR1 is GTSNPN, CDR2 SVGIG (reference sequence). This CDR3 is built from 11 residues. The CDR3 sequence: CSGQANTEAFF. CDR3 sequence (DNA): TGTTCCGGACAGGCGAACACTGAAGCTTTCTTT.

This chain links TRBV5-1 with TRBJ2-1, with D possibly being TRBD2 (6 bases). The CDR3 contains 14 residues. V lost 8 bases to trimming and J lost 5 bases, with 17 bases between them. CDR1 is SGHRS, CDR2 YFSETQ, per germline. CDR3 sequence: CASSGVAVNNEQFF. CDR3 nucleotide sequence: TGCGCCAGTTCGGGAGTAGCGGTGAACAATGAGCAGTTCTTC.

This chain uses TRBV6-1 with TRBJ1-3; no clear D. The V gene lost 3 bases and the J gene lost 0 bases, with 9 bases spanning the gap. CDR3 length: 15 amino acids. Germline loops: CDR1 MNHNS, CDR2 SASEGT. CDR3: CASSDPSLSGNTIYF. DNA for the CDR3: TGTGCCAGCAGTGATCCCAGTCTCTCTGGAAACACCATATATTTT.

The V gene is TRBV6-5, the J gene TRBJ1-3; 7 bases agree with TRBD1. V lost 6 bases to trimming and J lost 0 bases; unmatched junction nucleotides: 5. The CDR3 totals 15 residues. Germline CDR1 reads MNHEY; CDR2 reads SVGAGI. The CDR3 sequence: CASRRQGASGNTIYF. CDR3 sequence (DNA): TGTGCCAGCAGGCGACAGGGAGCCTCTGGAAACACCATATATTTT.

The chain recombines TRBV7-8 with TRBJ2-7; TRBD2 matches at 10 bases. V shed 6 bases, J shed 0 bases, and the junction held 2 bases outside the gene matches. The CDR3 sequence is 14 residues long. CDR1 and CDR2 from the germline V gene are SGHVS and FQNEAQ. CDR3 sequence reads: CASSSSGGSYEQYF. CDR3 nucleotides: TGTGCCAGCAGTTCTAGCGGGGGCTCCTACGAGCAGTACTTC.